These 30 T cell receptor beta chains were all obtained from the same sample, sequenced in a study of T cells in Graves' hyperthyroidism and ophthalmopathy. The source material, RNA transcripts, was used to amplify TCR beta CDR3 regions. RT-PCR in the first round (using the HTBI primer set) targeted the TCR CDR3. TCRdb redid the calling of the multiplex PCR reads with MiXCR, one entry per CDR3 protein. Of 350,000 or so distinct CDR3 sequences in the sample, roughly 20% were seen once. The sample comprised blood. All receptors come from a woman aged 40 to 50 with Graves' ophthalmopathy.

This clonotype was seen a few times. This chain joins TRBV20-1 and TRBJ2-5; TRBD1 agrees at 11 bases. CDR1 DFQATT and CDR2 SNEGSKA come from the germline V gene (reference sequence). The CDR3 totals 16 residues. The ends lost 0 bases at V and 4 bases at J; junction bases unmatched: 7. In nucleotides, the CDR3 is TGCAGTGCTAGAGACCCCGGACAGGGGGCAGGAGAGACCCAGTACTTC. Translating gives CSARDPGQGAGETQYF.

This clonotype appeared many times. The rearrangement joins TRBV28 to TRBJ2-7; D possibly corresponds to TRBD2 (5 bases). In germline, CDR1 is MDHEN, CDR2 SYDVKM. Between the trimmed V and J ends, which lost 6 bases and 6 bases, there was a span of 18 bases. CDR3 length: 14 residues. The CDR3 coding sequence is TGTGCCAGCAGACCCCACCCCCCGGAGGTCGAGCAGTACTTC. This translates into CASRPHPPEVEQYF.

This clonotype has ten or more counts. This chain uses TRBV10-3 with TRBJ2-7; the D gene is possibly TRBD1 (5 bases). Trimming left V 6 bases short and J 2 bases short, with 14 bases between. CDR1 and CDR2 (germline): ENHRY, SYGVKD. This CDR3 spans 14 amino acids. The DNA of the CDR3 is TGTGCCATCAGGGAACAGACAGCCCCCTACGAGCAGTACTTC. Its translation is CAIREQTAPYEQYF.

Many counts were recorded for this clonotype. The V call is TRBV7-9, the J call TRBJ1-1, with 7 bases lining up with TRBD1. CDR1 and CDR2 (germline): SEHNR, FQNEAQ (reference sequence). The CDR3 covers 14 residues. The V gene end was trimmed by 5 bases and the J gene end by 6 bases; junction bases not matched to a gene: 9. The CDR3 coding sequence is TGTGCCAGCAGCCACAGGACAGGTTTTCCTGAAGCTTTCTTT. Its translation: CASSHRTGFPEAFF.

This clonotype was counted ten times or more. CDR3 bases: TGCAGCGTTGAAGTGACACTTCAAGAGACCCAGTACTTC. It encodes CSVEVTLQETQYF. This chain connects TRBV29-1 to TRBJ2-5, with no clear D. The germline V gene has CDR1 SQVTM and CDR2 ANQGSEA. The CDR3 length is 13 residues. V lost 1 base, J lost 2 bases, and 8 bases lay in between.

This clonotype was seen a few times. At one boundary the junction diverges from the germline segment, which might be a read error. This chain's CDR3 is CATAGDSNAGELFF. CDR3 DNA sequence: TGTGCCACGGCAGGGGATTCGAACGCCGGGGAGCTGTTTTTT. The chain carries TRBV25-1 and TRBJ2-2; weak D call: TRBD1 (6 bases). Germline V gene lookup returns CDR1 MGHDK and CDR2 SYGVNS. The CDR3 sequence is 14 residues long.

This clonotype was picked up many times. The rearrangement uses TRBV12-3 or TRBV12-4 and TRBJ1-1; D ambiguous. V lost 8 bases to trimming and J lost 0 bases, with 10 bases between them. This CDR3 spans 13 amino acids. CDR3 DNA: TGTGCCAGCCATGAGGGCATGAACACTGAAGCTTTCTTT. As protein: CASHEGMNTEAFF.

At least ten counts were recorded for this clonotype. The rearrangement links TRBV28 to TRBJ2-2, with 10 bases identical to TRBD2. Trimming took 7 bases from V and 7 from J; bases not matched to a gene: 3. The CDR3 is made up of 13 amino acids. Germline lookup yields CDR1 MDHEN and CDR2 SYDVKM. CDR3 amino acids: CASTSGSIGELFF. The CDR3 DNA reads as TGTGCCAGCACTAGCGGGAGTATCGGGGAGCTGTTTTTT. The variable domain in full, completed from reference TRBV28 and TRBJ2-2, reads DVKVTQSSRYLVKRTGEKVFLECVQDMDHENMFWYRQDPGLGLRLIYFSYDVKMKEKGDIPEGYSVSREKKERFSLILESASTNQTSMYLCASTSGSIGELFFGEGSRLTVL.

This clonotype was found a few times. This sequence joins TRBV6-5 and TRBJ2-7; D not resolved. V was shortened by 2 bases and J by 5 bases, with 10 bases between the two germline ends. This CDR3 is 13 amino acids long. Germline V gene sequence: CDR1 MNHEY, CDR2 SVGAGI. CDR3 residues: CASSYGGVNEQYF. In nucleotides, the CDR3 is TGTGCCAGCAGTTACGGTGGGGTTAACGAGCAGTACTTC.

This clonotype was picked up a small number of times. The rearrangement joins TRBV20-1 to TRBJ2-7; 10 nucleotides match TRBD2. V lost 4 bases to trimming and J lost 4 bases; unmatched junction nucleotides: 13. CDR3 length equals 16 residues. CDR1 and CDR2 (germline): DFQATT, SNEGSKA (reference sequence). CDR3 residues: CSATPRASGRPYEQYF. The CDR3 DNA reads TGCAGTGCTACCCCCCGTGCTAGCGGGAGACCGTACGAGCAGTACTTC.

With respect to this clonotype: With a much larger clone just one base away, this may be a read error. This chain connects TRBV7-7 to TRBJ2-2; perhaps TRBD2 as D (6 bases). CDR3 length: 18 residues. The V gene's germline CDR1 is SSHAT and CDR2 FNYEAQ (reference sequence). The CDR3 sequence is CASSPFFRGVVNTGGLFF. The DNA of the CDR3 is TGTGCCAGCAGCCCGTTTTTTAGGGGAGTGGTGAACACCGGGGGGCTGTTTTTT.

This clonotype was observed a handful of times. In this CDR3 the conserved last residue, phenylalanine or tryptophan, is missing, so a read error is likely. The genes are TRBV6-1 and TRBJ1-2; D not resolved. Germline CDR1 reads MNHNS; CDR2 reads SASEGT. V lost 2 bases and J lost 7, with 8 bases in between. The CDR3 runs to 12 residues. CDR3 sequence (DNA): TGTGCCAGCAGTGAAAGACAAACTGGCTACACCTCC. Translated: CASSERQTGYTS.

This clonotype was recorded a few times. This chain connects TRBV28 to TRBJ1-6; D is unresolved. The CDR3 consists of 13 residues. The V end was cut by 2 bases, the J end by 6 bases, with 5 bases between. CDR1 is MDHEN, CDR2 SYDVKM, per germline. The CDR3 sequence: CASSLMVNSPLHF. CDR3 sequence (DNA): TGTGCCAGCAGTTTAATGGTTAATTCACCCCTCCACTTT.

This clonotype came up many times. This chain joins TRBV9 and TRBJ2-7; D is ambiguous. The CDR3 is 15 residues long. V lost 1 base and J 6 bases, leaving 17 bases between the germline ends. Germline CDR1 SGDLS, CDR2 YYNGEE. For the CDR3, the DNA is TGTGCCAGCAGCGTAACTGGGAAAACCGAAACCGAGCAGTACTTC. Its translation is CASSVTGKTETEQYF.

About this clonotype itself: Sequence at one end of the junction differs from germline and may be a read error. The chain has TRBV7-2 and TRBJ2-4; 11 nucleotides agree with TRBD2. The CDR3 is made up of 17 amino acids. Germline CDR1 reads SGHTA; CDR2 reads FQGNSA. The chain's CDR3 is CASGLAGLADSKNIQYF. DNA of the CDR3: TGTGCCAGCGGCTTAGCGGGACTAGCGGATTCCAAAAACATTCAGTACTTC.

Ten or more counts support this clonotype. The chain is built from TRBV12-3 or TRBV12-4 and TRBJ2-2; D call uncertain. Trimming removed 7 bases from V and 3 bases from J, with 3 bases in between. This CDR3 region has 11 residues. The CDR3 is CASIYTGELFF. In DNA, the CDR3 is TGTGCCAGCATTTACACCGGGGAGCTGTTTTTT.

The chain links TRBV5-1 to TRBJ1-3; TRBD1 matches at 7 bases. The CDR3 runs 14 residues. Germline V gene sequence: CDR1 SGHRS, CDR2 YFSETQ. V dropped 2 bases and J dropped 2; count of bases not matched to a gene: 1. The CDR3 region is CASSFGQAGNTIYF. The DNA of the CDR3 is TGCGCCAGCAGCTTCGGACAGGCTGGAAACACCATATATTTT.

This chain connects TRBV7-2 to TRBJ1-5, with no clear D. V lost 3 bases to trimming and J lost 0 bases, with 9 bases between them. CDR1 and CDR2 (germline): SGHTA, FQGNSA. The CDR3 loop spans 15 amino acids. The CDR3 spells CASSLQHASNQPQHF. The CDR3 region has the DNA TGTGCCAGCAGCTTGCAACACGCTAGCAATCAGCCCCAGCATTTT.

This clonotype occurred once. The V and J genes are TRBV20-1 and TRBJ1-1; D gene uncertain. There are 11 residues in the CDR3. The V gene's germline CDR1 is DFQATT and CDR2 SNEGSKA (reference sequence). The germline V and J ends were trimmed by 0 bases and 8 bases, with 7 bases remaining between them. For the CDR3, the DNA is TGCAGTGCTAGAGATGAGGGAGAAGCTTTCTTT. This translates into CSARDEGEAFF.

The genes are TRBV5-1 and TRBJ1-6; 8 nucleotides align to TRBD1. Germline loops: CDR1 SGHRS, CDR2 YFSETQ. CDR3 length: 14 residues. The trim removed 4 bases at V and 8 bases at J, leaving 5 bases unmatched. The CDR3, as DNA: TGCGCCAGCAGCCACAGGGGGTTTGATTCACCCCTCCACTTT. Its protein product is CASSHRGFDSPLHF.

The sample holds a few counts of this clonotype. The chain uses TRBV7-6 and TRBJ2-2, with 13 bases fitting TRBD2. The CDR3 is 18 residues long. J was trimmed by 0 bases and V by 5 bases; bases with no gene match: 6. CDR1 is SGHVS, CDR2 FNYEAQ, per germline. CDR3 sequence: CASSARTSGSANTGELFF. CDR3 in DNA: TGTGCCAGCAGCGCAAGGACTAGCGGGAGTGCGAACACCGGGGAGCTGTTTTTT.

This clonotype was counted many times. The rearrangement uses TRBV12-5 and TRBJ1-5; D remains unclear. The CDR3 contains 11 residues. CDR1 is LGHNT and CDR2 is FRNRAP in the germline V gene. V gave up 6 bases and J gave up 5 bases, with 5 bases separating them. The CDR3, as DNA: TGTGCTAGTGGCGATTATCAGCCCCAGCATTTT. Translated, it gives CASGDYQPQHF.

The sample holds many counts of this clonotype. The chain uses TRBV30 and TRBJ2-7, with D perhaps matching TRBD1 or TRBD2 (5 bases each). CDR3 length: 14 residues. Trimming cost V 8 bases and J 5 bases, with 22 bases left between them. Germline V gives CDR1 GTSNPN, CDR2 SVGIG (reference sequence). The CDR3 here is CAAGGDGGPNEQYF. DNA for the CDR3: TGTGCCGCTGGGGGAGACGGAGGTCCTAACGAGCAGTACTTC.

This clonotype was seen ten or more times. CDR3 residues: CASSIGQGRGSYEQYF. CDR3 in DNA: TGTGCCAGCAGCATAGGCCAGGGAAGGGGCTCCTACGAGCAGTACTTC. The V call is TRBV7-8, the J call TRBJ2-7; possible D gene TRBD1, 5 bases. The CDR3 sequence is 16 residues long. V shed 5 bases and J shed 0 bases, with 17 bases lying between them. Per the germline V gene, CDR1 is SGHVS and CDR2 is FQNEAQ.

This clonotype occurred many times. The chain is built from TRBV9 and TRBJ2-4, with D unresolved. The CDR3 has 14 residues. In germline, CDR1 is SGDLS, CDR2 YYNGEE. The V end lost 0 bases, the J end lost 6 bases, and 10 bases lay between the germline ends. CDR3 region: CASSVDLGSNIQYF. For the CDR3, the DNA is TGTGCCAGCAGCGTAGATCTGGGATCAAACATTCAGTACTTC.

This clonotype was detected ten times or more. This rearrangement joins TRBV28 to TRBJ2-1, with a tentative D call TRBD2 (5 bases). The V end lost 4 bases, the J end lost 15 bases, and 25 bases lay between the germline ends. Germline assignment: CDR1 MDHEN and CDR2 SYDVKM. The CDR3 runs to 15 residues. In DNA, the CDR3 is TGTGCCAGCAGTTCCCCCGGACTTGCTACCTTAGGGCGGTTCTTC. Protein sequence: CASSSPGLATLGRFF.

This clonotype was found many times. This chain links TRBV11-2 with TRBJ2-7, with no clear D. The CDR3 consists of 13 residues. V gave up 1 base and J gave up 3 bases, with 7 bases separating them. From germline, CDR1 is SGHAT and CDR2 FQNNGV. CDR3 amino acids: CASSLVKIYEQYF. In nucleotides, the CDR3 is TGTGCCAGCAGCTTAGTTAAGATCTACGAGCAGTACTTC.

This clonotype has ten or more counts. The CDR3 reads CASTLRAATGMQYF. CDR3 nucleotide sequence: TGTGCCAGCACTCTCAGGGCCGCAACAGGGATGCAGTACTTC. The chain employs TRBV28 and TRBJ2-7, with D tentatively TRBD1 (6 bases). V was pared by 7 bases and J by 9 bases, with 22 bases between. CDR1 MDHEN and CDR2 SYDVKM come from the germline V gene. The CDR3 runs 14 residues. The whole variable domain, remainder taken from reference TRBV28 and TRBJ2-7, is DVKVTQSSRYLVKRTGEKVFLECVQDMDHENMFWYRQDPGLGLRLIYFSYDVKMKEKGDIPEGYSVSREKKERFSLILESASTNQTSMYLCASTLRAATGMQYFGPGTRLTVT.

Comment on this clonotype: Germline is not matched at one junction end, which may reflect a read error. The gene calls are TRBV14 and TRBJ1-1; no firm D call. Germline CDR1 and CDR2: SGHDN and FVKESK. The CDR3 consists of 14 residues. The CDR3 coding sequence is TGTGCCAGCAGCTACGTCTCAGGCGGCACTGGAGCTTTCTTT. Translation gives CASSYVSGGTGAFF.

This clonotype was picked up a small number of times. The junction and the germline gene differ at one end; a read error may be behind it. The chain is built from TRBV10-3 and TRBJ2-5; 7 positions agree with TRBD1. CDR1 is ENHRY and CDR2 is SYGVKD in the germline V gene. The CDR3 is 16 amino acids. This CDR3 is CAISAFGQEEQETRYF. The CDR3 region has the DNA TGTGCCATCAGTGCATTCGGACAGGAAGAACAAGAGACCCGGTACTTC.